Listed below are T cell receptor beta chains from one sample, sequenced in a study of lung T cells in sarcoidosis with Löfgren's syndrome. In TCRdb, the reads were re-called with MiXCR into one record per CDR3 protein. The data show tens of thousands of distinct CDR3 sequences, approximately 22% seen once. Sequences were obtained from CD4+ T cells from PBMCs. All receptors derive from a human donor with sarcoidosis (Löfgren's syndrome or another form), or a control subject (not recorded which). The CDR3 runs from the conserved cysteine through the conserved F or W. The order of the fields is V gene, J gene, D gene, clone size, CDR3 length, CDR3 protein, CDR3 DNA. The D gene is left open where the match is weak. The listing skips clone size in some rows; elsewhere it reads once, few, many or a size class.

TRBV28	TRBJ2-1	-	many	15	CASSSGGSSYNEQFF	TGTGCCAGCAGTTCTGGGGGGAGCTCCTACAATGAGCAGTTCTTC
TRBV12-3/TRBV12-4	TRBJ2-4	TRBD1	few	17	CASSLGQGAWAKNIQYF	TGTGCCAGCAGTCTCGGCCAGGGGGCTTGGGCCAAAAACATTCAGTACTTC
TRBV5-1	TRBJ2-3	TRBD1	few	16	CASSLGGTGWIDTQYF	TGCGCCAGCAGCTTGGGCGGGACAGGCTGGATAGATACGCAGTATTTT
TRBV28	TRBJ2-7	TRBD1	few	14	CASRRTGSSYEQYF	TGTGCCAGCAGGAGGACAGGAAGCTCCTACGAGCAGTACTTC
TRBV6-1	TRBJ1-5	-	many	14	CASSESKGNQPQHF	TGTGCCAGCAGTGAATCAAAGGGAAATCAGCCCCAGCATTTT
TRBV7-8	TRBJ2-1	-	few	14	CASSLTPSYNEQFF	TGTGCCAGCAGCTTGACCCCCAGTTACAATGAGCAGTTCTTC
TRBV5-6	TRBJ2-1	TRBD2	-	14	CASSSWTSGTEQFF	TGTGCCAGCAGCTCCTGGACTAGCGGGACTGAGCAGTTCTTC
TRBV2	TRBJ1-5	-	many	14	CASRTSGPNQPQHF	TGTGCCAGCAGAACCTCAGGGCCCAATCAGCCCCAGCATTTT
TRBV20-1	TRBJ2-1	TRBD2	few	16	CSAIRLAGVRGNEQFF	TGCAGTGCTATTAGACTAGCGGGGGTCCGAGGGAATGAGCAGTTCTTC
TRBV12-3/TRBV12-4	TRBJ2-7	-	-	13	CASSSPAAYEQYF	TGTGCCAGCAGTTCCCCGGCTGCCTACGAGCAGTACTTC
TRBV7-2	TRBJ2-7	-	many	15	CASSLDPTRGYEQYF	TGTGCCAGCAGCTTAGATCCGACGAGGGGCTACGAGCAGTACTTC
TRBV7-9	TRBJ1-1	-	few	11	CASRGGTEAFF	TGTGCCAGCAGGGGCGGCACTGAAGCTTTCTTT
TRBV4-1	TRBJ2-5	TRBD2	many	17	CASSLRLAGAGQETQYF	TGCGCCAGCAGCCTCCGACTAGCGGGGGCGGGGCAAGAGACCCAGTACTTC
TRBV6-6	TRBJ1-2	-	many	13	CASSYGLIYGYTF	TGTGCCAGCAGTTACGGACTGATCTATGGCTACACCTTC
TRBV6-1	TRBJ1-1	-	medium-sized	14	CASSPQSSRTEAFF	TGTGCCAGCAGCCCGCAATCTTCGAGAACTGAAGCTTTCTTT
TRBV2	TRBJ1-1	-	many	13	CASRYGANTEAFF	TGTGCCAGCAGGTACGGGGCGAACACTGAAGCTTTCTTT
TRBV29-1	TRBJ1-3	-	few	14	CSVERGDGGNTIYF	TGCAGCGTTGAAAGGGGTGACGGGGGAAACACCATATATTTT
TRBV7-8	TRBJ1-3	TRBD1	many	19	CASSLRDRAQTYPGNTIYF	TGTGCCAGCAGCTTAAGGGACAGGGCACAAACTTACCCTGGAAACACCATATATTTT
TRBV5-5	TRBJ2-7	TRBD2	-	16	CASSLAVGLVAYEQYF	TGTGCCAGCAGCTTGGCCGTGGGACTAGTGGCCTACGAGCAGTACTTC
TRBV6-1	TRBJ2-2	-	many	16	CASSRQRGSNTGELFF	TGTGCCAGCAGCCGTCAGCGAGGATCGAACACCGGGGAGCTGTTTTTT
TRBV10-3	TRBJ2-7	-	few	13	CATWDSELYEQYF	TGTGCCACCTGGGACTCGGAGTTATACGAGCAGTACTTC
TRBV11-1	TRBJ2-2	-	many	14	CASSLEASTGELFF	TGTGCCAGCAGCTTAGAGGCATCGACCGGGGAGCTGTTTTTT
TRBV28	TRBJ2-7	TRBD1	-	15	CASSLRQGGSYEQYF	TGTGCCAGCAGTTTAAGACAGGGGGGCTCCTACGAGCAGTACTTC
TRBV12-3/TRBV12-4	TRBJ2-4	-	-	14	CASSPDEAKNIQYF	TGTGCCAGCAGCCCCGACGAAGCCAAAAACATTCAGTACTTC
TRBV12-3/TRBV12-4	TRBJ1-4	TRBD1	many	14	CASAGDRGYEKLFF	TGTGCCAGCGCAGGGGACAGGGGATATGAAAAACTGTTTTTT
TRBV3-1	TRBJ1-3	TRBD1	-	17	CASSQDGRTGLGNTIYF	TGTGCCAGCAGCCAAGACGGACGGACAGGGCTAGGAAACACCATATATTTT
TRBV27	TRBJ1-4	TRBD1	many	17	CASSLLRRQGVNEKLFF	TGTGCCAGCAGTCTACTTAGGAGACAGGGGGTTAATGAAAAACTGTTTTTT
TRBV6-1	TRBJ1-3	-	many	15	CASSRKGLSGNTIYF	TGTGCCAGCAGTAGAAAAGGATTATCTGGAAACACCATATATTTT
TRBV9	TRBJ2-5	-	-	15	CASSVSGAVKETQYF	TGTGCCAGCAGCGTTAGTGGGGCCGTGAAAGAGACCCAGTACTTC
TRBV14	TRBJ2-5	TRBD1	-	15	CASSQIDRGGETQYF	TGTGCCAGCAGCCAAATCGACAGGGGAGGTGAGACCCAGTACTTC
TRBV14	TRBJ1-5	-	many	13	CASSRATGSSQHF	TGTGCCAGCAGCCGAGCAACAGGGTCATCCCAGCATTTT
TRBV5-1	TRBJ2-1	-	-	15	CASSLRVSSYNGQFF	TGCGCCAGCAGCCTTAGAGTGAGCTCCTACAATGGGCAGTTCTTC
TRBV30	TRBJ2-1	-	-	12	CAWSLAIDEQFF	TGTGCCTGGAGTCTCGCAATCGATGAGCAGTTCTTC
TRBV27	TRBJ2-7	-	many	15	CASSLRSQGSHEQYF	TGTGCCAGCAGTTTAAGATCACAGGGCTCCCACGAGCAGTACTTC
TRBV27	TRBJ2-3	-	many	15	CASRPDYPGADTQYF	TGTGCCAGCAGACCAGACTACCCCGGGGCAGATACGCAGTATTTT
TRBV5-1	TRBJ1-1	-	-	14	CASSLGRGDTEAFF	TGCGCCAGCAGCTTGGGCAGGGGAGACACTGAAGCTTTCTTT
TRBV15	TRBJ1-5	-	many	14	CATSRDRPLGPQHF	TGTGCCACCAGCAGAGATCGGCCGTTAGGGCCCCAGCATTTT
TRBV6-9	TRBJ2-5	-	-	15	CASSSHTGSPETQYF	TGTGCCAGCAGTTCCCATACAGGTAGCCCAGAGACTCAGTACTTC
TRBV28	TRBJ1-5	-	many	16	CASSFNSRGRIQPQHF	TGTGCCAGCAGTTTTAACTCCCGGGGGAGAATTCAGCCCCAGCATTTT
TRBV6-1	TRBJ1-5	TRBD1	many	12	CASGQGALPQHF	TGTGCCAGCGGACAGGGGGCCTTGCCCCAGCATTTT
TRBV7-9	TRBJ2-5	-	many	15	CASSLGRQVQETQYF	TGTGCCAGCAGCTTAGGGCGACAGGTTCAAGAGACCCAGTACTTC